The 17 T cell receptor beta chains presented below share a single source sample, sequenced in a study of cytomegalovirus exposure and HLA in healthy donors. Researchers ran the PCR with 60 Vbeta and 13 Jbeta primers. The method was immunoSEQ multiplex PCR; TCRdb's version includes in-frame clones alone and lacks a portion of them. The sample includes some 180,000 clones, around three quarters seen only once; the top ten take 1.9%. Input material: PBMCs. The receptor set was obtained from a man younger than 45 in good health and CMV-seronegative.

This clone appeared a single time. The chain combines TRBV28 with TRBJ1-6; 8 bases match TRBD1. Unmatched junction bases numbered 5, after V lost 3 bases and J lost 7 bases. Germline CDR1 MDHEN, CDR2 SYDVKM. The length of the CDR3 is 15 residues. CDR3 coding DNA: TGTGCCAGCAGTTTCTTCGGACAGGGAAATTCACCCCTCCACTTT. It codes for CASSFFGQGNSPLHF.

In this sample, this clone turned up once. V usage is TRBV7-2 and J usage is TRBJ1-4, with 7 bases aligning to TRBD1. The length of the CDR3 is 16 residues. The V and J ends lost 2 bases and 1 base, in that order; junction bases with no gene match: 4. The germline V gene has CDR1 SGHTA and CDR2 FQGNSA. The CDR3 reads CASSLQGVGTNEKLFF. The CDR3 DNA reads as TGTGCCAGCAGCTTACAGGGGGTAGGAACTAATGAAAAACTGTTTTTT.

The chain couples TRBV28 to TRBJ1-5; 8 bases are a match to TRBD1. The CDR3 sequence is 15 residues long. The trim removed 4 bases at V and 1 base at J, leaving 3 bases unmatched. The germline CDR1 and CDR2 sequences are MDHEN and SYDVKM. CDR3 in amino acids: CASSYRTGSNQPQHF. CDR3 nucleotide sequence: TGTGCCAGCAGTTATCGGACAGGGAGCAATCAGCCCCAGCATTTT.

Remarks on this clone: The junction departs from germline at one end; a sequencing error may be responsible. V and J are TRBV7-7 and TRBJ2-3; 9 bases line up with TRBD2. CDR1 is SSHAT, CDR2 FNYEAQ, per germline (reference sequence). The CDR3 has 15 amino acids. CDR3 sequence (DNA): TGTGCTAGCAGCCCAGGACTAGCGAGCACAGATACGCAGTATTTT. Translation: CASSPGLASTDTQYF.

CDR3 nucleotide sequence: TGTGCCAGCAGCTCCCCGGACCTAGCCGAGCAGTACTTC. This encodes CASSSPDLAEQYF. The rearrangement joins TRBV9 to TRBJ2-7; D is possibly TRBD2 (5 bases). Germline assignment: CDR1 SGDLS and CDR2 YYNGEE. This CDR3 has 13 amino acids. The V and J ends lost 4 bases and 6 bases respectively, with 14 bases between them.

The chain has TRBV2 and TRBJ2-5, with 10 nucleotides matching TRBD2. The CDR3 spans 16 residues. V was clipped by 5 bases and J by 1 base; unmatched bases: 7. Germline assignment: CDR1 SNHLY and CDR2 FYNNEI. The CDR3 loop reads CASSQLAGGPQETQYF. DNA of the CDR3: TGTGCCAGCAGTCAATTAGCGGGAGGTCCCCAAGAGACCCAGTACTTC. Drawing the rest from reference TRBV2 and TRBJ2-5, the complete variable domain is EPEVTQTPSHQVTQMGQEVILRCVPISNHLYFYWYRQILGQKVEFLVSFYNNEISEKSEIFDDQFSVERPDGSNFTLKIRSTKLEDSAMYFCASSQLAGGPQETQYFGPGTRLLVL.

The rearrangement links TRBV7-9 to TRBJ1-5; the match to TRBD1 covers 8 bases. Trimming at V came to 5 bases and at J to 2 bases, leaving 5 bases not matched to a gene. Germline V gene data show CDR1 as SEHNR and CDR2 as FQNEAQ (reference sequence). This CDR3 has 15 amino acids. CDR3: CASSPQGAGNQPQHF. The CDR3 coding sequence is TGTGCCAGCAGCCCCCAGGGGGCGGGCAATCAGCCCCAGCATTTT.

The chain is built from TRBV10-1 and TRBJ2-5; a weak D match, TRBD1 (6 bases). CDR3 length equals 15 residues. V dropped 0 bases and J dropped 5 bases, with 13 bases sitting between them. Per the germline V gene, CDR1 is WNHNN and CDR2 is SYGVQD (reference sequence). The CDR3 nucleotides are TGCGCCAGCAGTGAGTCTAAAGGACAGTACGAGACCCAGTACTTC. It codes for CASSESKGQYETQYF.

V is TRBV15 and J is TRBJ1-3, with 10 bases matching TRBD1. The CDR3 covers 16 residues. The V and J ends lost 5 bases and 4 bases, in that order; junction bases with no gene match: 8. The germline V gene has CDR1 LNHNV and CDR2 YYDKDF (reference sequence). CDR3 coding DNA: TGTGCCACCAGCCGGGATAGGGACAGGGGAGGAAACACCATATATTTT. Residues: CATSRDRDRGGNTIYF.

The chain carries TRBV5-4 and TRBJ2-3; D is unresolved. Germline loops: CDR1 SGHNT, CDR2 YYREEE (reference sequence). The CDR3 sequence is 15 residues long. V was shortened by 4 bases and J by 1 base, with 13 bases between the two germline ends. CDR3 loop: CASSLSERRTDTQYF. The DNA for the CDR3 is TGTGCCAGCAGCCTCAGCGAGAGACGCACAGATACGCAGTATTTT.

The rearrangement uses TRBV30 and TRBJ1-3, with no clear D. Germline CDR1 and CDR2: GTSNPN and SVGIG (reference sequence). CDR3 length equals 12 residues. The V gene lost 2 bases and the J gene lost 8 bases, with 10 bases spanning the gap. DNA for the CDR3: TGTGCCTGGAGTTCACAGTTGGACACCATATATTTT. Translation: CAWSSQLDTIYF.

This chain uses TRBV5-1 with TRBJ1-4; D gene uncertain. The V end was cut by 0 bases, the J end by 4 bases, with 7 bases between. The CDR3 covers 14 residues. Germline V gene data show CDR1 as SGHRS and CDR2 as YFSETQ. Written as DNA, the CDR3 is TGCGCCAGCAGCTTGGAAGGCGGTAATGAAAAACTGTTTTTT. This codes for CASSLEGGNEKLFF.

The chain joins TRBV7-2 to TRBJ1-2; no reliable D call. Germline V gene sequence: CDR1 SGHTA, CDR2 FQGNSA. This CDR3 has 13 amino acids. V was pared by 1 base and J by 6 bases, with 9 bases between. As DNA, the CDR3 is TGTGCCAGCAGCTTAGGGACTGTTGATGGCTACACCTTC. Its protein is CASSLGTVDGYTF.

This clone was detected only once. V gene TRBV29-1 combines with J gene TRBJ2-2, with 8 positions matching TRBD2. Germline lookup yields CDR1 SQVTM and CDR2 ANQGSEA. CDR3 length equals 14 residues. V lost 8 bases and J lost 3; bases outside the gene matches: 8. The CDR3 loop reads CSPIAGIHTGELFF. DNA of the CDR3: TGCAGCCCAATAGCGGGGATTCACACCGGGGAGCTGTTTTTT.

This chain uses TRBV7-8 with TRBJ1-4; D possibly corresponds to TRBD1 (6 bases). This CDR3 contains 16 residues. CDR1 and CDR2 (germline): SGHVS, FQNEAQ. V was pared by 0 bases and J by 6 bases, with 14 bases between. The chain's CDR3 is CASSLADRLGDEKLFF. CDR3 nucleotide sequence: TGTGCCAGCAGCTTAGCCGACAGGTTAGGGGATGAAAAACTGTTTTTT.

V is TRBV4-2 and J is TRBJ2-5; 13 bases match TRBD2. The DNA end is a closer match to TRBJ2-7, so the J assignment may be wrong. Germline assignment: CDR1 LGHNA and CDR2 YNFKEQ. The length of the CDR3 is 16 residues. The CDR3 bases are TGTGCCAGCAGCCCCCCGGGACTAGCGGGAATCTACGAGCAGTACTTC. Residues: CASSPPGLAGIYEQYF.

The V and J genes are TRBV30 and TRBJ2-7; D possibly corresponds to TRBD1 (7 bases). Germline V CDR1 and CDR2: GTSNPN, SVGIG (reference sequence). V shed 5 bases and J shed 3 bases, with 17 bases lying between them. The CDR3 loop spans 14 amino acids. CDR3 protein: CAWSGGWANYEQYF. Written as DNA, the CDR3 is TGTGCCTGGTCAGGGGGGTGGGCTAACTACGAGCAGTACTTC. Supplemented by reference TRBV30 and TRBJ2-7, the full variable domain reads SQTIHQWPATLVQPVGSPLSLECTVEGTSNPNLYWYRQAAGRGLQLLFYSVGIGQISSEVPQNLSASRPQDRQFILSSKKLLLSDSGFYLCAWSGGWANYEQYFGPGTRLTVT.